A few counts support the clone carrying this T cell receptor (beta chain). Its antigen is currently unknown. Germline V gene lookup returns CDR1 SEHNR and CDR2 FQNEAQ (reference sequence). V lost 5 bases, J lost 7 bases, and 9 bases stayed unmatched. The CDR3 consists of 15 residues. The sample is drawn from a study of blood T cells in healthy people across ages. Study-wide findings and caveats: A strong correlation between TCR beta diversity and naive T cell percentage was seen. TCR beta diversity per million T cells fell roughly linearly with age. One million T cells yielded diversity estimates that were considered underestimates.

Next came a second PCR, run for 7 to 11 cycles, which used a sample-barcoded 5' primer along with a J-beta primer mix. Researchers report that each sample yielded at least 3 million CDR3-containing paired-end reads. One entry per CDR3 protein, called by TCRdb with MiXCR from the 5' RACE reads. The sample lists about 1.7 million distinct CDR3 sequences; roughly 27% were seen once. The chain has TRBV7-9 and TRBJ2-1, with TRBD2 matching over 9 bases. This receptor was identified in a woman in her thirties in good health. Sequenced: blood. For the CDR3, the DNA is TGTGCCAGCAGCCAGCCGGGACTAGCCGATAATGAGCAGTTCTTC. Translating gives CASSQPGLADNEQFF.